This T cell receptor beta chain appears in the sequencing data of a study of CD8+CD57+ T cells in acquired aplastic anemia. As for the study in general: Sorted CD4+ and CD8+ cell DNA averaged approximately 3.2 ug. General study findings and limits: The number of CD8+ CDR3 sequences shared by patients and controls was roughly 31.

Using genomic DNA as the template, TCR beta VDJ and CDR3 profiling was carried out. MiXCR, run by TCRdb on the reads, gives a single entry per CDR3 protein. Seen here are 450,000 to 600,000 distinct CDR3 sequences, about a third observed once, and the top ten hold under 0.95%. Trimming shortened V by 2 bases and J by 6 bases, and 16 bases separated the two germline ends. The CDR3 spans 15 residues. Germline loops: CDR1 LNHDA, CDR2 SQIVND (reference sequence). For this clonotype: The antigen is undetermined.

Only patients with CD8+CD57+ cell expansion on flow cytometry were chosen for sequencing. The patients all had a severe acquired aplastic anemia diagnosis. Patients had received no therapy at the time of blood sampling. The chain employs TRBV19 and TRBJ1-1; no reliable D call. This TCR was recovered from a human donor with aplastic anemia. Material for sequencing was sorted CD4+, CD8+, or CD8+CD57+ T cells (not recorded which) from PBMCs. The CDR3 protein is CASSINGRVRPEAFF. The CDR3 bases are TGTGCCAGTAGTATAAACGGCCGGGTCCGTCCTGAAGCTTTCTTT. Looking up the rest from reference TRBV19 and TRBJ1-1 gives the full variable domain: DGGITQSPKYLFRKEGQNVTLSCEQNLNHDAMYWYRQDPGQGLRLIYYSQIVNDFQKGDIAEGYSVSREKKESFPLTVTSAQKNPTAFYLCASSINGRVRPEAFFGQGTRLTVV.